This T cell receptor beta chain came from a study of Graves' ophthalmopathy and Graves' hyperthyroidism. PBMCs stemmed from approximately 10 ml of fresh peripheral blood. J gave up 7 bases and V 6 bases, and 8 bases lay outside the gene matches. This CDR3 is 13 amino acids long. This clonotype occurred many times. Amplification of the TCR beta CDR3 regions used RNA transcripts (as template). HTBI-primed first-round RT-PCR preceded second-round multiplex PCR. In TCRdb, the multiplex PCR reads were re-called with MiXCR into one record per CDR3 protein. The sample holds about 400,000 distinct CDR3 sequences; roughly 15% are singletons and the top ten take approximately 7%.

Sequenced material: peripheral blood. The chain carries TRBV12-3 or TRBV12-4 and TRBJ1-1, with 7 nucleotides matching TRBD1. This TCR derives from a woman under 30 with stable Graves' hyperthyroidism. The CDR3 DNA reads TGTGCCAGCAGAACCGGGACAGACTTTGAAGCTTTCTTT. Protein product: CASRTGTDFEAFF.